The rows below give T cell receptor beta chains drawn from one sample of a study of Ad26.COV2.S vaccination and SARS-CoV-2 variants. Only in-frame clones appear in the TCRdb table, and some are missing; sequencing was by immunoSEQ multiplex PCR. The sample shows some 390,000 clones, about 89% of them seen only once. Here the sequenced sample was peripheral blood, taken in a trial of Ad26.COV2.S vaccine versus placebo. These receptors originate from a person aged 18 to 59 who received the Ad26.COV2.S COVID-19 vaccine or a placebo. Both conserved end residues are part of each CDR3. D genes are given only for firm matches. Clone size is given for some rows only: seen once, a few or many times, or a class if the clone is expanded.

v_gene	d_gene	j_gene	abundance	len	CDR3nt	CDR3aa
TRBV24-1	-	TRBJ2-1	-	16	TGTGCCACCAGTGACTGGACTGTAAGCTCCTACAATGAGCAGTTCTTC	CATSDWTVSSYNEQFF
TRBV7-9	-	TRBJ2-2	once	12	TGTGCCAGCAGCTTTGTATCCGGGGAGCTGTTTTTT	CASSFVSGELFF
TRBV29-1	TRBD2	TRBJ2-7	-	14	TGCAGCGTTATAGCGGGAGGCGGGCCTTACGAGCAGTACTTC	CSVIAGGGPYEQYF
TRBV28	-	TRBJ2-5	-	13	TGTGCCAGCAGTTTGTCGGTTTTGGAGACCCAGTACTTC	CASSLSVLETQYF
TRBV2	-	TRBJ1-2	-	13	TGTGCCAGCAGTGAACGGGGCCTCTATGGCTACACCTTC	CASSERGLYGYTF
TRBV7-2	-	TRBJ2-7	-	13	TGTGCCAGCAGCTCGCCACTAGAGTACGAGCAGTACTTC	CASSSPLEYEQYF
TRBV30	-	TRBJ1-2	-	12	TGTGCCTGGAAACGGGGCCCCTATGGCTACACCTTC	CAWKRGPYGYTF
TRBV29-1	TRBD1	TRBJ2-2	-	13	TGCAGCGGGGACGGACAGGGGACCGGGGAGCTGTTTTTT	CSGDGQGTGELFF
TRBV21-1	-	TRBJ2-6	-	15	TGTGCCAGCAGCAAAGGAAGGGCTGGGGCCAACGTCCTGACTTTC	CASSKGRAGANVLTF
TRBV19	TRBD2	TRBJ2-3	once	15	TGTGCCAGTAGTCGCAGTAGCGGGAGAATGGATACGCAGTATTTT	CASSRSSGRMDTQYF
TRBV20-1	-	TRBJ1-4	-	10	TGCAGTGCTCGAGGGGAGAGACTGTTTTTT	CSARGERLFF
TRBV24-1	-	TRBJ2-1	-	16	TGTGCCACCGAAGCCTATCGTCCGGGCCACTACAATGAGCAGTTCTTC	CATEAYRPGHYNEQFF
TRBV7-2	-	TRBJ2-2	-	17	TGTGCCAGCAGCTTAGAGGCGTTCTCCGCGAACACCGGGGAGCTGTTTTTT	CASSLEAFSANTGELFF
TRBV3-1/TRBV3-2	-	TRBJ2-5	once	12	TGTGCCAGCAATCGGGCCGGAGAGACCCAGTACTTC	CASNRAGETQYF
TRBV24-1	TRBD2	TRBJ2-1	-	12	TGTGCCACCAGTGATCTTAGCGGGAGTCGGTTCTTC	CATSDLSGSRFF
TRBV3-1/TRBV3-2	TRBD1	TRBJ1-4	once	14	TGTGCCAGCAGCCAGACAGGGGGCCGAGAAAAACTGTTTTTT	CASSQTGGREKLFF
TRBV28	-	TRBJ2-3	few	13	TGTGCCAGCAGCGGAGAGGCCGCAGATACGCAGTATTTT	CASSGEAADTQYF
TRBV6-4	-	TRBJ2-7	-	18	TGTGCCAGCAGTGACTCGATGGAAGTAGCGGACTCGTCCTACGAGCAGTACTTC	CASSDSMEVADSSYEQYF
TRBV5-4	-	TRBJ2-7	once	16	TGTGCCAGCAGCTTGGAGGGGTACAGGGAGGATCCCGAGCAGTACTTC	CASSLEGYREDPEQYF
TRBV6-2/TRBV6-3	TRBD1	TRBJ2-6	-	19	TGTGCCAGCAGTTATTTGTCCGGACAGGGGTCGGGTGGGGCCAACGTCCTGACTTTC	CASSYLSGQGSGGANVLTF
TRBV9	TRBD1	TRBJ2-2	-	14	TGTGCCAGCACCCCGACAGGGGTTACCGGGGAGCTGTTTTTT	CASTPTGVTGELFF
TRBV3-1/TRBV3-2	TRBD1	TRBJ2-3	-	14	TGTGCCAGCAGCCGTGACAGGGGTGCAGATACGCAGTATTTT	CASSRDRGADTQYF
TRBV10-3	-	TRBJ2-3	-	16	TGTGCCATCAGTGCGGGGCGGGGACTGAGCACAGATACGCAGTATTTT	CAISAGRGLSTDTQYF
TRBV5-5	TRBD1	TRBJ1-1	once	14	TGTGCCAGCAGCTTGGTGCCCAGGGGGACTGAAGCTTTCTTT	CASSLVPRGTEAFF
TRBV12-3/TRBV12-4	-	TRBJ1-1	-	12	TGTGCCAGCAGTTTTATGGGCCAGGAAGCTTTCTTT	CASSFMGQEAFF
TRBV7-3	-	TRBJ2-5	-	13	TGTGCCAGCGCCCGGGACCACCAAGAGACCCAGTACTTC	CASARDHQETQYF
TRBV5-1	-	TRBJ1-1	few	13	TGCGCCAGCAGCGGTTCCGGGCCTCAAGAAGCTTTCTTT	CASSGSGPQEAFF
TRBV5-1	-	TRBJ2-2	-	15	TGCGCCAGCAGGTTTGGGGCAGGGAGCTCCGGGGAGCTGTTTTTT	CASRFGAGSSGELFF
TRBV7-9	-	TRBJ2-1	-	13	TGTGCCAGCAGCTTGAACAGTCAGGGTGAGCAGTTCTTC	CASSLNSQGEQFF
TRBV27	-	TRBJ2-1	-	13	TGTGCCAGCAGTTTAGGAGGGAGCAATGAGCAGTTCTTC	CASSLGGSNEQFF
TRBV21-1	-	TRBJ2-2	-	14	TGTGCCAGCCCCAAGCGGGATGGCACCGGGGAGCTGTTTTTT	CASPKRDGTGELFF
TRBV7-9	TRBD1	TRBJ2-5	once	15	TGTGCCAGCAGCTTAGGTGGACAGGGGGGAGAGACCCAGTACTTC	CASSLGGQGGETQYF
TRBV5-4	-	TRBJ1-1	once	11	TGTGCCAGCAGCTTGGCTACTGAAGCTTTCTTT	CASSLATEAFF
TRBV11-2	-	TRBJ2-2	-	17	TGTGCCAGCAGCTCGAAAGTGCCCGGGCCAGTCCTGAGGGAGCTGTTTTTT	CASSSKVPGPVLRELFF
TRBV19	-	TRBJ2-3	-	15	TGTGCCAGTAGCATGGGACCGGCTAGCGCAGATACGCAGTATTTT	CASSMGPASADTQYF
TRBV30	TRBD1	TRBJ2-1	-	15	TGTGCCTGGAATATACCCGACAGGGCAAGGGGTGAGCAGTTCTTC	CAWNIPDRARGEQFF
TRBV4-1	-	TRBJ2-7	-	13	TGCGCCAGCAGCCAAGTTTTAGGGTACGAGCAGTACTTC	CASSQVLGYEQYF
TRBV5-1	TRBD2	TRBJ2-7	once	14	TGCGCCAGCAGCTCGACTAGCGGGAGGTACGAGCAGTACTTC	CASSSTSGRYEQYF
TRBV5-1	-	TRBJ1-3	-	16	TGCGCCAGCAGCTTGGCCTTAGCAGGGGAAGGAAACACCATATATTTT	CASSLALAGEGNTIYF
TRBV2	TRBD1	TRBJ2-5	-	14	TGTGCCAGCAGTGGAAGGACAGGGTGGGAGACCCAGTACTTC	CASSGRTGWETQYF
TRBV3-1/TRBV3-2	TRBD1	TRBJ1-6	-	13	TGTGCCAGCAGGGGGACAGCGAGTTCACCCCTCCACTTT	CASRGTASSPLHF
TRBV6-5	-	TRBJ2-3	once	15	TGTGCCAGCAGCGCCCAGGGAGGAGGCACAGATACGCAGTATTTT	CASSAQGGGTDTQYF
TRBV29-1	-	TRBJ2-3	-	12	TGCAGCGTTGAAGGCCCGACAGATACGCAGTATTTT	CSVEGPTDTQYF
TRBV7-8	TRBD2	TRBJ2-5	-	17	TGTGCCAGCAGCTTAGACCCGGGACTAGCGGCCTATGGGACCCAGTACTTC	CASSLDPGLAAYGTQYF
TRBV27	-	TRBJ2-1	-	15	TGTGCCAGCAGTTTATTTCTAGCGCGTTACAATGAGCAGTTCTTC	CASSLFLARYNEQFF
TRBV5-1	TRBD2	TRBJ2-7	-	14	TGCGCCAGCAGCTCTGGGGGAGGGAGGGACGAGCAGTACTTC	CASSSGGGRDEQYF
TRBV19	-	TRBJ1-6	-	13	TGTGCCAGTAGTATAGAGGAGAATTCACCCCTCCACTTT	CASSIEENSPLHF
TRBV5-1	TRBD2	TRBJ2-1	-	14	TGCGCCAGCAGCTACGGCGGGAGGGTCGATGAGCAGTTCTTC	CASSYGGRVDEQFF
TRBV10-3	-	TRBJ1-3	few	15	TGTGCCATCGGGGCGAATATCGCCTCTGGAAACACCATATATTTT	CAIGANIASGNTIYF